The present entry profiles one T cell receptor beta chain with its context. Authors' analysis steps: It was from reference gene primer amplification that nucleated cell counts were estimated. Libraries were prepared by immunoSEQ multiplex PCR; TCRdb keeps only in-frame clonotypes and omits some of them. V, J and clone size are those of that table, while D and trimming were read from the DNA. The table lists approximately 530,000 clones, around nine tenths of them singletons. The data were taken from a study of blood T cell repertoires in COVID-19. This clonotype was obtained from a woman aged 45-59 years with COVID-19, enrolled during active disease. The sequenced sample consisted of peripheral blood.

CDR3 bases: TGTGCCTGGGTGGACAGGGAGATGTCGAACACCGGGGAGCTGTTTTTT. It translates to CAWVDREMSNTGELFF. The chain has TRBV30 and TRBJ2-2; 8 bases agree with TRBD1. The CDR3 has 16 residues. J lost 0 bases, V lost 5 bases, and 8 bases had no gene match. Germline CDR1 is GTSNPN and CDR2 is SVGIG (reference sequence).